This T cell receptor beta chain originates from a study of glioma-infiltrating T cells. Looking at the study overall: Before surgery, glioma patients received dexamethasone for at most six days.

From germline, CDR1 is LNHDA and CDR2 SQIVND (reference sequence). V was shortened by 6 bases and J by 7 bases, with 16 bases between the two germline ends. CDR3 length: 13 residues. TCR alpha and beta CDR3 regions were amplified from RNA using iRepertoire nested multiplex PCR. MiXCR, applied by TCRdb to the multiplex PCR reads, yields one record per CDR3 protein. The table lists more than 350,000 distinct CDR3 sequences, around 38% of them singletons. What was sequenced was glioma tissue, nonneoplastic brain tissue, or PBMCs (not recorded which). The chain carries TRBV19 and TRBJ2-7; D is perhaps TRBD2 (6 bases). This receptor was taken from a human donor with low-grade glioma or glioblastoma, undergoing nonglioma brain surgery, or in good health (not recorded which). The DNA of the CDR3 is TGTGCCAGTAGCCCCCTTGGGGGGATGGAGCAGTACTTC. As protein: CASSPLGGMEQYF.